What follows are 9 T cell receptor beta chains derived from one specimen sequenced in a study of CD8 T cells in ankylosing spondylitis (dated by TCRdb to about 2017). The library came from 5' RACE. TCRdb shows the sequencer as Illumina HiSeq 2500. TCRdb trimmed public reads at Q25 via fastp, called clones via MiXCR and kept in-frame beta chains. Rows with one shared CDR3 protein collapse into an entry with the most common genes and DNA. The sample includes 250,000 to 300,000 distinct CDR3 sequences, with 20% observed a single time. 7.5% to 9.5% of the sample rests with the top ten. Sequenced material: blood, either unsorted or a sorted T cell fraction (not recorded which). The source is a male donor with ankylosing spondylitis or in good health (not recorded which).

This clonotype was recorded a few times. The chain carries TRBV10-3 and TRBJ1-4; 9 nucleotides agree with TRBD1. CDR3 size: 15 residues. Germline V gene sequence: CDR1 ENHRY, CDR2 SYGVKD. With V trimmed by 5 bases and J by 8 bases, 9 bases remained unmatched. This CDR3 reads CAISPTGTGNEKLFF. In nucleotides, the CDR3 is TGTGCCATCAGTCCCACCGGGACAGGGAACGAAAAACTGTTTTTT.

The chain links TRBV27 to TRBJ1-6; 7 bases align to TRBD1. The V segment lost 1 base and the J segment 3 bases; nucleotides outside the gene matches: 9. The CDR3 spans 18 residues. From germline, CDR1 is MNHEY and CDR2 SMNVEV (reference sequence). CDR3 loop: CASSLLAPTGNYNSPLHF. Here the CDR3 DNA reads TGTGCCAGCAGTTTATTAGCTCCGACAGGGAACTATAATTCACCCCTCCACTTT.

This chain links TRBV28 with TRBJ2-7; D might be TRBD1 (5 bases). Between the trimmed V and J ends, which lost 5 bases and 2 bases, there was a span of 10 bases. The germline V gene has CDR1 MDHEN and CDR2 SYDVKM. The CDR3 loop spans 13 amino acids. CDR3 coding DNA: TGTGCCAGCAGTCCCGTCAGGGCCTACGAGCAGTACGTC. It specifies CASSPVRAYEQYV.

For this clonotype: The junction departs from germline at one end; a sequencing error may be responsible. The chain recombines TRBV10-3 with TRBJ1-2, with D unclear. CDR3 length: 14 amino acids. Germline V gene sequence: CDR1 ENHRY, CDR2 SYGVKD. The CDR3 spells CAISESGNIYDYTF. DNA of the CDR3: TGTGCCATCAGTGAGTCCGGGAACATCTATGACTACACCTTC.

This clonotype was seen many times. This rearrangement joins TRBV28 to TRBJ1-3; the D is unclear. Germline V lookup: CDR1 MDHEN, CDR2 SYDVKM. V was shortened by 3 bases and J by 8 bases, with 14 bases between the two germline ends. This CDR3 spans 14 amino acids. The CDR3 spells CASSFRNFGDTIYF. CDR3 nucleotides: TGTGCCAGCAGTTTCAGGAATTTTGGGGACACCATATATTTT.

The chain carries TRBV11-1 and TRBJ1-6; possibly TRBD1 for D (5 bases). The CDR3 is made up of 18 amino acids. The V and J ends lost 5 bases and 1 base respectively, with 18 bases between them. From germline, CDR1 is SGHAT and CDR2 FQDESV (reference sequence). The CDR3 sequence is CASSGEGSEMSYNSPLHF. For the CDR3, the DNA is TGTGCCAGCAGCGGCGAGGGGTCGGAGATGTCCTATAATTCACCCCTCCACTTT. Drawing the rest from reference TRBV11-1 and TRBJ1-6, the complete variable domain is EAEVAQSPRYKITEKSQAVAFWCDPISGHATLYWYRQILGQGPELLVQFQDESVVDDSQLPKDRFSAERLKGVDSTLKIQPAELGDSAMYLCASSGEGSEMSYNSPLHFGNGTRLTVT.

This clonotype turned up a few times. The gene calls are TRBV12-3 or TRBV12-4 and TRBJ2-2; the match to TRBD2 covers 11 bases. The V segment lost 6 bases and the J segment 0 bases; nucleotides outside the gene matches: 3. The CDR3 loop spans 16 amino acids. The CDR3 protein is CASRLAGAPNTGELFF. CDR3 DNA: TGTGCCAGCAGACTAGCGGGGGCACCGAACACCGGGGAGCTGTTTTTT.

This clonotype was picked up many times. The J gene is TRBJ2-2, the V gene TRBV6-1; no definite D call. V was cut by 6 bases and J by 6 bases, with 8 bases left in between. Germline-derived CDR1 and CDR2 are MNHNS and SASEGT. The length of the CDR3 is 12 residues. The CDR3: CASSRGSGELFF. The CDR3 DNA is TGTGCCAGCAGCCGCGGATCCGGGGAGCTGTTTTTT.

J is TRBJ2-1 and V is TRBV20-1; either TRBD1 or TRBD2 may supply D (5 bases each). Deletions cut 7 bases from V and 9 bases from J, with 13 bases between. The CDR3 is 11 residues long. Germline lookup yields CDR1 DFQATT and CDR2 SNEGSKA (reference sequence). The CDR3 is CSVTHGGEQFF. Here the CDR3 DNA reads TGCAGTGTAACCCATGGGGGTGAGCAGTTCTTC.